The clone carrying this T cell receptor beta chain was found many times. The germline V gene encodes CDR1 MDHEN and CDR2 SYDVKM. This CDR3 has 12 amino acids. V lost 8 bases and J 3 bases, leaving 10 bases between the germline ends. iRepertoire HTBI primers and Arm-PCR of CDR3 regions built TCR beta libraries. TCRdb re-called the multiplex PCR reads through MiXCR, storing one row per CDR3 protein. Here the sample spans approximately 480,000 distinct CDR3 sequences, around 16% being singletons. This specimen belongs to a study of regulatory T cells in long-lasting Graves disease. Time point described: newly diagnosed GD, antithyroid drugs for less than 3 months. From PBMCs, RNA was extracted and then used to make the TCR library. These same data were also listed under a study on T cells in Graves' hyperthyroidism and ophthalmopathy.

Here the sequenced sample was peripheral blood mononuclear cells (PBMCs), taken at new diagnosis, from a patient treated with antithyroid drugs. The receptor's source is a man aged 35 to 55 with Graves disease. The chain joins TRBV28 to TRBJ2-5; D gene unclear. CDR3 amino acids: CASHSEKETQYF. CDR3 nucleotide sequence: TGTGCCAGCCACTCAGAAAAAGAGACCCAGTACTTC.